Each of the 16 T cell receptor beta chains below was sequenced from the same sample in a study of T-cell reconstitution after alpha-beta-depleted transplantation in children (TCRdb year 2016). The library relied on PCR. Sequencing was performed on an Illumina HiSeq 2500. TCR libraries were prepared with molecular barcoding, using unique molecular identifiers to normalize TCRbeta repertoire quantification. TCRdb redid the processing of the public reads, applying fastp at Q25 and MiXCR, and retained in-frame beta chains. Each record represents a unique CDR3 protein, reported with the most common genes and DNA among its rows. In this sample the table shows some 460,000 distinct CDR3 sequences, 15% to 20% of which occur a single time. Roughly 27% of the sample lies in the top ten. The treatment or condition label, read with the paper, signifies: allogeneic hematopoietic cell transplantation with graft depleted of TCRalphabeta T cells and CD19 B cells.

The sequencing used PBMCs, mostly from graft donor cells, collected 360 days after TCRalphabeta/CD19-depleted stem cell transplant. Receptor source: a boy under two years old who had a stem cell transplant for Wiskott-Aldrich syndrome, so the T cells may come from the graft donor.

This clonotype was seen a few times. Here the CDR3 reads CASSPDSGGETQYF. DNA of the CDR3: TGTGCCAGTAGCCCGGATTCAGGGGGGGAGACCCAGTACTTC. This chain links TRBV19 with TRBJ2-5; weak D call: TRBD1 (7 bases). The length of the CDR3 is 14 residues. Germline CDR1 LNHDA, CDR2 SQIVND (reference sequence). V lost 6 bases, J lost 5 bases, and 16 bases lay in between.

The sample holds a few counts of this clonotype. CDR3 coding DNA: TGTGCCAGCAGCCAGGTCAAGCGGGGGGCTTGGAACACCGGGGAGCTGTTTTTT. It yields the protein CASSQVKRGAWNTGELFF. This rearrangement joins TRBV14 to TRBJ2-2, with TRBD2 matching 9 bases. The CDR3 spans 18 residues. Unmatched junction bases numbered 9, after V lost 3 bases and J lost 1 base. Germline CDR1 SGHDN, CDR2 FVKESK.

CDR3 loop: CASSPPRGYEQYF. The CDR3 DNA reads TGTGCCAGCTCACCACCGAGAGGCTACGAGCAGTACTTC. V usage is TRBV18 and J usage is TRBJ2-7; D is uncertain. The CDR3 runs to 13 residues. V lost 0 bases and J lost 3, with 6 bases in between. Germline lookup yields CDR1 KGHSH and CDR2 LQKENI.

The chain is built from TRBV10-3 and TRBJ2-5, with a tentative D call TRBD2 (6 bases). Trimming took off 4 bases at V and 5 bases at J, with 14 bases between the two ends. The CDR3 extends over 14 amino acids. Germline V gene data show CDR1 as ENHRY and CDR2 as SYGVKD. CDR3 region: CAISAGWTTETQYF. The CDR3 coding sequence is TGTGCCATCAGTGCGGGGTGGACTACGGAGACCCAGTACTTC.

As DNA, the CDR3 is TGTGCCAGTAGACAGATCTCCTACGAGCAGTACTTC. Translation gives CASRQISYEQYF. This chain links TRBV19 with TRBJ2-7; no clear D gene. V was cut by 6 bases and J by 0 bases, with 6 bases left in between. Germline CDR1 is LNHDA and CDR2 is SQIVND (reference sequence). This CDR3 has 12 residues.

There are a few counts of this clonotype. The chain combines TRBV28 with TRBJ2-1; 14 bases are shared with TRBD2. The germline CDR1 and CDR2 sequences are MDHEN and SYDVKM. Germline trimming cut 7 bases from V and 5 bases from J; bases unmatched to any gene: 10. This CDR3 contains 17 residues. The CDR3 protein is CASNSAGTSGGNNEQFF. The CDR3, as DNA: TGTGCCAGCAACTCCGCCGGGACTAGCGGGGGTAACAATGAGCAGTTCTTC.

The CDR3 DNA is TGCGCCAGCAACTCACAGTCCTACGAGCAGTACTTC. Amino acids: CASNSQSYEQYF. The gene calls are TRBV5-1 and TRBJ2-7; no clear D gene. The germline V gene encodes CDR1 SGHRS and CDR2 YFSETQ. The V end was cut by 6 bases, the J end by 1 base, with 8 bases between. The CDR3 has 12 residues.

This clonotype has more than one count but fewer than ten. The chain is built from TRBV12-3 or TRBV12-4 and TRBJ1-6, with TRBD1 matching 10 bases. V lost 5 bases to trimming and J lost 10 bases; unmatched junction nucleotides: 8. The CDR3 sequence is 15 residues long. The CDR3: CASSPTGGSKSPLHF. CDR3 in DNA: TGTGCCAGCAGTCCGACAGGGGGCTCGAAGTCACCCCTCCACTTT.

The table lists this clonotype with a few counts. The gene calls are TRBV10-3 and TRBJ2-1; 10 bases match TRBD2. The CDR3 contains 17 residues. Trimming took 5 bases from V and 3 from J; bases not matched to a gene: 10. Per germline, CDR1 ENHRY and CDR2 SYGVKD. CDR3 nucleotide sequence: TGTGCCATCAGTTCCGCGGAGGGACTAGCGCTCTACAATGAGCAGTTCTTC. Residues: CAISSAEGLALYNEQFF.

The chain carries TRBV24-1 and TRBJ2-1; the match to TRBD2 covers 8 bases. J was trimmed by 3 bases and V by 4 bases; bases with no gene match: 7. The CDR3 sequence is 16 residues long. CDR1 is KGHDR and CDR2 is SFDVKD in the germline V gene. The CDR3 spells CATSDPTSAYYNEQFF. In nucleotides, the CDR3 is TGTGCCACCAGTGACCCGACTAGCGCCTACTACAATGAGCAGTTCTTC.

This clonotype was seen a handful of times. The V gene is TRBV6-1, the J gene TRBJ2-7; tentatively, D is TRBD1 or TRBD2 (5 bases each). CDR1 MNHNS and CDR2 SASEGT come from the germline V gene. V was shortened by 7 bases and J by 11 bases, with 18 bases between the two germline ends. There are 12 residues in the CDR3. The CDR3 bases are TGTGCCAGCAACATACGGGGCCGCGATAAGTACTTC. Its translation is CASNIRGRDKYF.

This clonotype was seen ten or more times. The chain links TRBV6-5 to TRBJ2-2; no reliable D call. V was clipped by 6 bases and J by 7 bases, with 3 bases between them. Germline CDR1 reads MNHEY; CDR2 reads SVGAGI. The CDR3 sequence is 10 residues long. In nucleotides, the CDR3 is TGTGCCAGCAGACTCGGGGAGCTGTTTTTT. Translated: CASRLGELFF.

This chain uses TRBV20-1 with TRBJ2-1; D is unclear. Germline CDR1 reads DFQATT; CDR2 reads SNEGSKA (reference sequence). V gave up 5 bases and J gave up 8 bases, with 13 bases separating them. This CDR3 contains 12 residues. The CDR3 nucleotides read TGCAGTGCTCAAGACATCAGCCATGAGCAGTTCTTC. This sequence encodes CSAQDISHEQFF.

The V and J genes are TRBV12-3 or TRBV12-4 and TRBJ2-7, with TRBD2 identical over 8 bases. This CDR3 is built from 14 residues. The V segment lost 0 bases and the J segment 6 bases; nucleotides outside the gene matches: 4. The CDR3 reads CASSLARGVFEQYF. CDR3 in DNA: TGTGCCAGCAGTTTAGCGCGGGGGGTCTTCGAGCAGTACTTC.

The V gene is TRBV10-3, the J gene TRBJ2-2; the D gene is possibly TRBD2 (5 bases). The V gene's germline CDR1 is ENHRY and CDR2 SYGVKD. Trimming shortened V by 4 bases and J by 4 bases, and 10 bases separated the two germline ends. CDR3 length: 14 residues. In DNA form, the CDR3 reads TGTGCCATCAGTGTTGGTGGAGGCACCGGGGAGCTGTTTTTT. It translates to CAISVGGGTGELFF.

The chain combines TRBV7-6 with TRBJ2-7; D remains unclear. V dropped 1 base and J dropped 2 bases, with 12 bases sitting between them. The CDR3 extends over 15 amino acids. Germline CDR1 and CDR2: SGHVS and FNYEAQ. This CDR3 reads CASSLGSASAYEQYF. CDR3 nucleotide sequence: TGTGCCAGCAGCTTAGGTTCGGCCAGCGCCTACGAGCAGTACTTC.